This T cell receptor beta chain came from a study of CD8 T cells in Susac syndrome. Study-wide background: Active disease was present in roughly 6 of the sequenced Susac syndrome patients, and remission in about eight.

Germline assignment: CDR1 SNHLY and CDR2 FYNNEI. V was pared by 7 bases and J by 0 bases, with 15 bases between. This CDR3 comprises 16 residues. Study-level points and caveats: It was acknowledged by the study that relatively few individuals were included in its TCR sequencing and HLA analysis.

Reverse transcription used roughly 0.45 to 1 ug RNA and random hexamers. Across 54 Vbeta and 13 Jbeta, immunoSEQ multiplex PCR amplified TCR beta CDR3. In TCRdb, the immunoSEQ multiplex PCR reads were re-called with MiXCR into one record per CDR3 protein. The table has around 200,000 distinct CDR3 sequences, under 97% seen once; the top ten hold approximately 0.1%. Of note for this clonotype: Its antigen is not known.

From blood CD8+ and CD4+ T cells, TCR beta sequences were generated. Sequencing was carried out using CD4+ T cells from PBMCs. The clonotype was recovered from a human donor with Susac syndrome. This sequence joins TRBV2 and TRBJ1-4; a possible D gene is TRBD1 (6 bases). In DNA form, the CDR3 reads TGTGCCAGCATTGGGGACACCTTTGCAACTAATGAAAAACTGTTTTTT. Translated: CASIGDTFATNEKLFF.